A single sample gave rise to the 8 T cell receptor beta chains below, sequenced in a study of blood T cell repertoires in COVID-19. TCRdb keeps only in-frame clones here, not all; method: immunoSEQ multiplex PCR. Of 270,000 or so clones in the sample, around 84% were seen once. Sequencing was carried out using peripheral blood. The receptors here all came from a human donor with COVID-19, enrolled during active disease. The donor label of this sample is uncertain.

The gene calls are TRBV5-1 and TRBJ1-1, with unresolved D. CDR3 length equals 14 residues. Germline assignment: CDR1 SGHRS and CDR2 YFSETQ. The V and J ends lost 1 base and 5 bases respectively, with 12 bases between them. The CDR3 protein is CASSLWGAETEAFF. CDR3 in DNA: TGCGCCAGCAGCTTGTGGGGAGCAGAGACTGAAGCTTTCTTT. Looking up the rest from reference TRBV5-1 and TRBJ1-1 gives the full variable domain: KAGVTQTPRYLIKTRGQQVTLSCSPISGHRSVSWYQQTPGQGLQFLFEYFSETQRNKGNFPGRFSGRQFSNSRSEMNVSTLELGDSALYLCASSLWGAETEAFFGQGTRLTVV.

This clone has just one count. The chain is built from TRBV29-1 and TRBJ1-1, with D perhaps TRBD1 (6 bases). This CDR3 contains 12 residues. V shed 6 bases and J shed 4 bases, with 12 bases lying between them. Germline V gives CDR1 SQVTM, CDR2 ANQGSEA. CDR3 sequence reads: CSVSGTSTEAFF. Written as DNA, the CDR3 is TGCAGCGTCTCCGGGACATCCACTGAAGCTTTCTTT.

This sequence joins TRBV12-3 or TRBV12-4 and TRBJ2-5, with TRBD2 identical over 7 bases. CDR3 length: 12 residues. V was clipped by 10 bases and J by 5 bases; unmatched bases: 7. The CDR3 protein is CATGAGVETQYF. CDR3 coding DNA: TGTGCCACTGGGGCGGGGGTCGAGACCCAGTACTTC.

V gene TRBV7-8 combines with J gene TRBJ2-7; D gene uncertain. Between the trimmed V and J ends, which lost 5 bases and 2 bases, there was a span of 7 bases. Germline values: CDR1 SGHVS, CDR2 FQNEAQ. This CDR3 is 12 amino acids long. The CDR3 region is CASSPSTYEQYF. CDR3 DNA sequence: TGTGCCAGCAGCCCATCCACCTACGAGCAGTACTTC.

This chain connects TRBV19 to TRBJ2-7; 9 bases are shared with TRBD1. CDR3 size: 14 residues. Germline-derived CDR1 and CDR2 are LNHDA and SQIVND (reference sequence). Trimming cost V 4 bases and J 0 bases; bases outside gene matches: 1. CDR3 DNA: TGTGCCAGTAGTACGACAGGGGGCTCCTACGAGCAGTACTTC. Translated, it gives CASSTTGGSYEQYF.

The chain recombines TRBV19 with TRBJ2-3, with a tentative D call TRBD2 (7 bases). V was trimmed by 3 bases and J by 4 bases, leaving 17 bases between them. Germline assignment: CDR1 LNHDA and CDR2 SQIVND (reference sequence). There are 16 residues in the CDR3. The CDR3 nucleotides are TGTGCCAGTAGTATTTGGGGGGGGGCGTACGCAGATACGCAGTATTTT. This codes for CASSIWGGAYADTQYF.

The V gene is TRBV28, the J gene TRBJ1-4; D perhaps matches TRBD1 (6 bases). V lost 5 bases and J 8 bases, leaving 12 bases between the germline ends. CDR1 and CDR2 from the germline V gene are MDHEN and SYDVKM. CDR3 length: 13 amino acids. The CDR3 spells CASSPGRGEKLFF. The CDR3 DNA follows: TGTGCCAGCAGTCCAGGGAGGGGGGAAAAACTGTTTTTT.

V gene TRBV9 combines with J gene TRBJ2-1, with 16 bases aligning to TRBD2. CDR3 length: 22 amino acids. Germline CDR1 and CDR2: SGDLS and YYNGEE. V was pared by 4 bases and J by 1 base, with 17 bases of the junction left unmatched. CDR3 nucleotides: TGTGCCAGCAGCCCCCGGGGGTGGGGACTAGCGGGAGGGCCGTCGTCCTACAATGAGCAGTTCTTC. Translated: CASSPRGWGLAGGPSSYNEQFF.